The table lists the clone carrying this T cell receptor beta chain with many counts. Antigen specificity is unknown. The germline V and J ends were trimmed by 5 bases and 5 bases, with 15 bases remaining between them. CDR3 size: 15 residues. Germline V gene lookup returns CDR1 LGHNA and CDR2 YSLEER. These data come from a study of T cells after yellow fever vaccination. General study findings and limits: Relatively few clonotypes were ones that appeared in both CD4 and CD8 compartments.

TCR cDNA was made by 5'RACE template switching, adding a universal primer site and UMIs. MiXCR, applied by TCRdb to the 5' RACE reads, yields one record per CDR3 protein. The sample has 95,000 to 150,000 distinct CDR3 sequences; about 16% are singletons. The receptor was derived from a man aged 18 to 35 who received the YFV17D yellow fever vaccine. This chain joins TRBV4-3 and TRBJ2-2; D possibly corresponds to TRBD1 (5 bases). The source material was CD8+ T cells sorted from PBMCs, sampled 5 days after the yellow fever booster vaccination. The CDR3 loop reads CASSKQATLTGELFF. Here the CDR3 DNA reads TGCGCCAGCAGCAAACAGGCCACCCTAACCGGGGAGCTGTTTTTT.